The 14 T cell receptor beta chains below all came from one sample that was sequenced in a study of blood T cell repertoires in COVID-19. Using immunoSEQ multiplex PCR, the repertoire was profiled, and TCRdb retains in-frame clones only, with some absent. The sample consists of roughly 200,000 clones, around 90% of them appearing once. Specimen: peripheral blood. These receptors were taken from a man in his forties or fifties with acute or convalescent COVID-19.

The chain has TRBV5-1 and TRBJ2-4; 8 nucleotides align to TRBD1. CDR3 length: 14 amino acids. J lost 5 bases, V lost 4 bases, and 5 bases had no gene match. The germline V gene has CDR1 SGHRS and CDR2 YFSETQ. DNA for the CDR3: TGCGCCAGCAGCCCGGACAGGGCTCAAAACATTCAGTACTTC. It specifies CASSPDRAQNIQYF.

This chain joins TRBV7-3 and TRBJ2-7; 7 bases map to TRBD2. The CDR3 has 13 residues. Germline CDR1 is SGHTA and CDR2 is FQGTGA. Trimming took 4 bases from V and 6 from J; bases not matched to a gene: 6. CDR3 residues: CASSYVGEGEQYF. The CDR3 bases are TGTGCCAGCAGCTACGTGGGGGAGGGCGAGCAGTACTTC.

The chain joins TRBV20-1 to TRBJ2-1; D is unclear. Per germline, CDR1 DFQATT and CDR2 SNEGSKA (reference sequence). The CDR3 has 15 amino acids. V was shortened by 3 bases and J by 0 bases, with 12 bases between the two germline ends. The CDR3 nucleotides read TGCAGTGCTAGTCCCAGGTTGAGCTCCTACAATGAGCAGTTCTTC. Amino acid sequence: CSASPRLSSYNEQFF.

The V call is TRBV18, the J call TRBJ2-1; 10 bases are a match to TRBD2. The CDR3 is 16 residues long. Trimming took 1 base from V and 9 from J; bases not matched to a gene: 9. From germline, CDR1 is KGHSH and CDR2 LQKENI. As DNA, the CDR3 is TGTGCCAGCTCACCACTTGCTAGCGGGGGCGGAGGTGAGCAGTTCTTC. This translates into CASSPLASGGGGEQFF.

The V and J genes are TRBV4-2 and TRBJ2-7; TRBD1 might be the D (5 bases). This CDR3 region has 14 residues. The germline V and J ends were trimmed by 0 bases and 1 base, with 7 bases remaining between them. Germline CDR1 LGHNA, CDR2 YNFKEQ. CDR3 sequence (DNA): TGTGCCAGCAGCCAAGAAAAGGGGTCCTACGAGCAGTACTTC. Protein: CASSQEKGSYEQYF.

This chain links TRBV15 with TRBJ2-6; TRBD1 is a possible D gene (5 bases). Germline loops: CDR1 LNHNV, CDR2 YYDKDF (reference sequence). The CDR3 has 20 amino acids. The germline V and J ends were trimmed by 1 base and 0 bases, with 19 bases remaining between them. The CDR3 sequence is CATSRAPAGNFLSGANVLTF. The CDR3 DNA reads as TGTGCCACCAGCAGAGCCCCGGCAGGGAATTTTCTCTCTGGGGCCAACGTCCTGACTTTC.

This clone has a single count. V is TRBV5-4 and J is TRBJ1-6; 8 positions match TRBD1. This CDR3 is built from 15 residues. V gave up 1 base and J gave up 10 bases; unmatched junction bases: 7. Germline CDR1 and CDR2: SGHNT and YYREEE (reference sequence). CDR3 loop: CASSLRVTGDSPLHF. DNA for the CDR3: TGTGCCAGCAGCTTGCGAGTGACAGGGGACTCACCCCTCCACTTT.

The genes are TRBV6-2 or TRBV6-3 and TRBJ2-1; TRBD2 might be the D (5 bases). The V end was cut by 5 bases, the J end by 3 bases, with 8 bases between. Germline assignment: CDR1 MNHEY and CDR2 SVGEGT. The CDR3 is made up of 13 amino acids. The CDR3 bases are TGTGCCAGCAGTATCGGAGGCTACAATGAGCAGTTCTTC. Its translation is CASSIGGYNEQFF.

V and J are TRBV15 and TRBJ2-1; 7 bases agree with TRBD1. V was clipped by 0 bases and J by 4 bases; unmatched bases: 0. The CDR3 runs to 14 residues. Germline CDR1 and CDR2: LNHNV and YYDKDF (reference sequence). Here the CDR3 reads CATSRDRGYNEQFF. The CDR3 coding sequence is TGTGCCACCAGCAGAGACAGGGGGTACAATGAGCAGTTCTTC.

This chain joins TRBV19 and TRBJ1-1, with 9 bases aligning to TRBD1. J gave up 7 bases and V 7 bases, and 19 bases lay outside the gene matches. Germline V gene data show CDR1 as LNHDA and CDR2 as SQIVND (reference sequence). CDR3 length: 17 residues. The CDR3 nucleotides are TGTGCCAGTATCCCCGGACAGGGGAGGCTATCTAATGATGAAGCTTTCTTT. Translation gives CASIPGQGRLSNDEAFF.

The chain links TRBV6-2 or TRBV6-3 to TRBJ1-1; 7 bases match TRBD1. V gave up 4 bases and J gave up 6 bases; unmatched junction bases: 5. The CDR3 runs to 13 residues. The germline gives CDR1 MNHEY, CDR2 SVGEGT. CDR3: CASSSRGRPEAFF. The CDR3 DNA sequence: TGTGCCAGCAGTTCCAGGGGGAGGCCTGAAGCTTTCTTT.

The chain links TRBV19 to TRBJ1-1; 12 nucleotides align to TRBD1. Looked up from germline, CDR1 is LNHDA and CDR2 is SQIVND (reference sequence). V lost 10 bases to trimming and J lost 6 bases; unmatched junction nucleotides: 12. The CDR3 has 15 residues. This chain's CDR3 is CAIYLGQGARAEAFF. Written as DNA, the CDR3 is TGTGCCATCTACCTGGGACAGGGGGCGAGGGCTGAAGCTTTCTTT.

The chain recombines TRBV11-2 with TRBJ2-3, with TRBD2 matching over 11 bases. The V gene's germline CDR1 is SGHAT and CDR2 FQNNGV. The CDR3 sequence is 18 residues long. J was trimmed by 3 bases and V by 4 bases; bases with no gene match: 12. The CDR3 region has the DNA TGTGCCAGCAGCTCCTGGACTAGCGGGTGGAGACCGACAGATACGCAGTATTTT. It yields the protein CASSSWTSGWRPTDTQYF.

This chain connects TRBV10-3 to TRBJ2-1, with TRBD2 identical over 11 bases. V lost 4 bases to trimming and J lost 5 bases; unmatched junction nucleotides: 1. Per the germline V gene, CDR1 is ENHRY and CDR2 is SYGVKD. The CDR3 covers 14 residues. The CDR3 DNA is TGTGCCATCAGTGGACTAGCGGGGAACAATGAGCAGTTCTTC. This translates into CAISGLAGNNEQFF.